Below are 31 T cell receptor beta chains sequenced from a single sample in a study of T cell clonality in common variable immunodeficiency. Data came from immunoSEQ multiplex PCR; TCRdb stores just in-frame clones and leaves some out. This sample comprises about 64,000 clones, none seen once only. The sequenced sample consisted of peripheral blood mononuclear cells. All receptors derive from a person aged 18-70 years in good health.

This clone was seen at least ten times. Coverage ceases 3 residues before the CDR3 finishes, and the germline J gene fills in the end. The V gene is TRBV19, the J gene TRBJ1-2; tentative D call: TRBD1 (6 bases). The germline CDR1 and CDR2 sequences are LNHDA and SQIVND (reference sequence). CDR3 length: 16 amino acids. Trimming cost V 3 bases and J 1 base, with 15 bases left between them. The DNA read from the CDR3 is TGTGCCAGTAGTATCGGCACAGGGCTCCGTAACTATGGC. This translates into CASSIGTGLRNYG. The full CDR3 is CASSIGTGLRNYGYTF.

At least ten counts were recorded for this clone. The read stops 3 residues short of the end of the CDR3; the missing end is completed from the germline J gene. V and J are TRBV18 and TRBJ2-7, with D possibly matching TRBD1 (6 bases). The germline V and J ends were trimmed by 8 bases and 0 bases, with 17 bases remaining between them. Germline CDR1 reads KGHSH; CDR2 reads LQKENI. This CDR3 comprises 15 residues. CDR3 amino acids: CASQGSGISSYEQYF. Incomplete CDR3 DNA: TGTGCCAGCCAGGGGTCGGGGATCAGCTCCTACGAG.

This clone was observed many times. The read stops 3 residues short of the end of the CDR3; the missing end is completed from the germline J gene. The chain combines TRBV30 with TRBJ2-7; 10 bases line up with TRBD2. Germline V lookup: CDR1 GTSNPN, CDR2 SVGIG (reference sequence). The length of the CDR3 is 15 residues. V shed 3 bases and J 3 bases; nucleotides not matched to a gene: 8. The CDR3 loop is CAWSAVAGGVYEQYF. The covered CDR3 bases are TGTGCCTGGAGCGCTGTAGCGGGAGGAGTCTACGAG.

This clone was recorded many times. The read ends 3 residues early relative to the CDR3; the germline J gene fills the gap. The V gene is TRBV10-3, the J gene TRBJ1-5, with unresolved D. Between the trimmed V and J ends, which lost 0 bases and 1 base, there was a span of 10 bases. Germline V gives CDR1 ENHRY, CDR2 SYGVKD. CDR3 length: 16 residues. The CDR3 loop reads CAISESSGGSNQPQHF. Partial CDR3 DNA: TGTGCCATCAGTGAGTCGAGCGGTGGAAGCAATCAGCCC.

This clone appeared many times. Coverage ceases 3 residues before the CDR3 finishes, and the germline J gene fills in the end. The chain employs TRBV19 and TRBJ1-1; the D gene is possibly TRBD1 (5 bases). The CDR3 runs 14 residues. V lost 5 bases and J lost 3, with 13 bases in between. The germline V gene encodes CDR1 LNHDA and CDR2 SQIVND (reference sequence). CDR3 DNA (partial): TGTGCCAGTAGTCCCTCATGGGGGGACACTGAA. This codes for CASSPSWGDTE. The whole CDR3 region reads CASSPSWGDTEAFF.

This clone has ten or more counts. Read data end 3 residues before the CDR3 end; the end is taken from the germline J gene. This chain connects TRBV5-1 to TRBJ1-2; D gene unclear. Germline V CDR1 and CDR2: SGHRS, YFSETQ. The ends were cut back, 0 bases at V and 6 bases at J, with 18 bases in the middle. This CDR3 is 16 amino acids long. CDR3 region: CASSLGGPAAADGYTF. The CDR3 bases that were read are TGCGCCAGCAGCTTGGGGGGTCCGGCGGCAGCGGATGGC.

This clone was seen repeatedly, ten times or more. Read data end 3 residues before the CDR3 end; the end is taken from the germline J gene. V usage is TRBV4-1 and J usage is TRBJ2-6, with 9 bases that match TRBD1. The germline CDR1 and CDR2 sequences are MGHRA and YSYEKL. This CDR3 is built from 18 residues. Trimming at V came to 2 bases and at J to 4 bases, leaving 9 bases not matched to a gene. The CDR3 DNA, read in part, is TGCGCCAGCAGCCAATTCACAGGGGGCGTTCCGGGGGCCAACGTC. Amino acids: CASSQFTGGVPGANV. The entire CDR3 is CASSQFTGGVPGANVLTF.

This clone appeared many times. The read falls 3 residues short of the CDR3 end, and the missing part is taken from the germline J gene. The V gene is TRBV12-3 or TRBV12-4, the J gene TRBJ2-7; TRBD1 matches at 11 bases. The CDR3 has 14 residues. Trimming removed 6 bases from V and 6 bases from J; junction bases left unmatched: 7. The part of the CDR3 DNA that was read is TGTGCCAGCAGCGGACAGGGGGCGTGGGGCGAG. Encoded protein: CASSGQGAWGE. The CDR3 in its entirety is CASSGQGAWGEQYF.

This clone appeared many times. The CDR3 end is not reached by the read, which stops 3 residues before it; the germline J gene fills it in. This sequence joins TRBV5-4 and TRBJ1-4, with D perhaps matching TRBD1 (6 bases). This CDR3 has 15 residues. The V gene's germline CDR1 is SGHNT and CDR2 YYREEE (reference sequence). V was trimmed by 4 bases and J by 0 bases, leaving 10 bases between them. CDR3 DNA (partial): TGTGCCAGCAGCCAACAGGGAACAACTAATGAAAAA. Protein: CASSQQGTTNEK. In full, the CDR3 is CASSQQGTTNEKLFF.

This clone was picked up many times. The CDR3 end is not reached by the read, which stops 3 residues before it; the germline J gene fills it in. The chain recombines TRBV28 with TRBJ1-1; 9 bases map to TRBD1. The junction had 6 bases not matched to a gene; V was cut back by 6 bases and J by 4 bases. Germline V lookup: CDR1 MDHEN, CDR2 SYDVKM. The CDR3 consists of 14 residues. CDR3 in amino acids: CASRPTGGGTEAFF. The DNA read from the CDR3 is TGTGCCAGCAGACCCACAGGGGGCGGCACTGAA.

This clone was recorded at least ten times. Read data end 3 residues before the CDR3 end; the end is taken from the germline J gene. This sequence joins TRBV19 and TRBJ2-1, with a weak D call TRBD1 (5 bases). CDR1 and CDR2 from the germline V gene are LNHDA and SQIVND (reference sequence). Trimming removed 6 bases from V and 8 bases from J, with 20 bases in between. The CDR3 runs to 15 residues. The DNA read from the CDR3 is TGTGCCAGTAGCCTAGGGGCGTTATCCGTCGATGAG. Its translation is CASSLGALSVDE. In full, the CDR3 reads CASSLGALSVDEQFF.

This clone was recorded many times. The CDR3 goes on 3 residues after the read ends, and that part is filled in from the germline J gene. The gene calls are TRBV4-2 and TRBJ2-2; 16 positions agree with TRBD2. V was clipped by 4 bases and J by 6 bases; unmatched bases: 5. This CDR3 contains 17 residues. Germline V gene data show CDR1 as LGHNA and CDR2 as YNFKEQ. The CDR3 sequence is CASSRGTSGGAAGELFF. CDR3 bases read: TGTGCCAGCAGCCGGGGGACTAGCGGGGGGGCTGCCGGGGAG.

This clone occurred many times. The CDR3 goes on 3 residues after the read ends, and that part is filled in from the germline J gene. This rearrangement joins TRBV28 to TRBJ2-5; 10 bases fit TRBD1. Germline CDR1 reads MDHEN; CDR2 reads SYDVKM. V lost 6 bases, J lost 3 bases, and 10 bases stayed unmatched. This CDR3 spans 16 amino acids. The CDR3 reads CASSPSGQGLKETQYF. The covered CDR3 bases are TGTGCCAGCAGCCCGTCGGGACAGGGGTTGAAAGAGACC.

The sample holds many counts of this clone. The read gets to within 3 residues of the CDR3 end, and the germline J gene fills in the rest. The chain carries TRBV20-1 and TRBJ2-7; 9 positions agree with TRBD2. Germline assignment: CDR1 DFQATT and CDR2 SNEGSKA (reference sequence). CDR3 size: 13 residues. After removal of 5 bases from V and 3 bases from J, the junction contained 5 bases not matched to a gene. The sequenced part of the CDR3 DNA is TGCAGTGCTTCGGCGGGGGGGCTCTACGAG. Encoded protein: CSASAGGLYE. The CDR3 in its entirety is CSASAGGLYEQYF.

This clone was picked up many times. Read data end 3 residues before the CDR3 end; the end is taken from the germline J gene. The chain uses TRBV29-1 and TRBJ1-1; a weak D match, TRBD1 (5 bases). V lost 4 bases, J lost 4 bases, and 16 bases lay in between. The CDR3 runs 14 residues. Germline CDR1 and CDR2: SQVTM and ANQGSEA. CDR3 sequence reads: CSVGHSPGGTEAFF. The sequenced part of the CDR3 DNA is TGCAGCGTTGGACATTCACCCGGGGGCACTGAA.

The sample holds many counts of this clone. The CDR3 end lies 3 residues beyond the end of the read and is filled in from the germline J gene. The chain carries TRBV7-9 and TRBJ2-1; TRBD1 might be the D (6 bases). The V end was cut by 3 bases, the J end by 5 bases, with 11 bases between. The CDR3 runs to 14 residues. Germline V gene sequence: CDR1 SEHNR, CDR2 FQNEAQ (reference sequence). The covered CDR3 bases are TGTGCCAGCAGCTTGGCACAGGGAAACAATGAG. Its protein is CASSLAQGNNE. The full CDR3 sequence reads CASSLAQGNNEQFF.

The sample holds many counts of this clone. The read ends 3 residues early relative to the CDR3; the germline J gene fills the gap. The chain has TRBV20-1 and TRBJ1-1; weak D call: TRBD1 (5 bases). This CDR3 is built from 13 residues. V dropped 2 bases and J dropped 0 bases, with 7 bases sitting between them. From germline, CDR1 is DFQATT and CDR2 SNEGSKA (reference sequence). CDR3 residues: CSARRGVNTEAFF. CDR3 bases read: TGCAGTGCTAGACGGGGGGTGAACACTGAA.

This clone occurred many times. Read data end 3 residues before the CDR3 end; the end is taken from the germline J gene. The V and J genes are TRBV5-1 and TRBJ2-7; TRBD1 matches at 7 bases. The CDR3 has 12 residues. Germline V CDR1 and CDR2: SGHRS, YFSETQ. The ends lost 4 bases at V and 4 bases at J; junction bases unmatched: 2. Partial CDR3 DNA: TGCGCCAGCAGCCGACAGGGATACGAG. Protein sequence: CASSRQGYE. The full CDR3 sequence reads CASSRQGYEQYF.

This clone was counted many times. The read ends 3 residues early relative to the CDR3; the germline J gene fills the gap. The V gene is TRBV18, the J gene TRBJ2-7; 7 nucleotides align to TRBD2. The CDR3 is 15 residues long. V lost 3 bases to trimming and J lost 3 bases; unmatched junction nucleotides: 8. Germline loops: CDR1 KGHSH, CDR2 LQKENI. Partial CDR3 DNA: TGTGCCAGCTCACCGGGGAGCGGGATAAACTACGAG. Residues: CASSPGSGINYE. The full-length CDR3 reads as CASSPGSGINYEQYF.

This clone was observed a few times. Sequencing ends 3 residues short of the CDR3 end; the germline J gene provides the rest. The rearrangement uses TRBV7-9 and TRBJ1-2; D is uncertain. The germline V gene encodes CDR1 SEHNR and CDR2 FQNEAQ (reference sequence). The CDR3 loop spans 13 amino acids. The V and J ends lost 1 base and 7 bases respectively, with 10 bases between them. The part of the CDR3 DNA that was read is TGTGCCAGCAGCTTAGGGTTCGCGAGTGGC. Translated: CASSLGFASG. The full CDR3 is CASSLGFASGYTF.

This clone was found many times. The sequenced part of the CDR3 DNA is TGTGCCAGTAGTATCTCGGGACTCCTGGCCTACGAG. It is translated as CASSISGLLAYE. The CDR3 as a whole reads CASSISGLLAYEQYF. The chain combines TRBV19 with TRBJ2-7; D is perhaps TRBD2 (6 bases). The read falls 3 residues short of the CDR3 end, and the missing part is taken from the germline J gene. CDR3 length: 15 amino acids. The V end was cut by 3 bases, the J end by 2 bases, with 14 bases between. The germline gives CDR1 LNHDA, CDR2 SQIVND (reference sequence).

This clone has at least ten counts. From the germline J gene comes the end of the CDR3, since the read stops 3 residues before it. The chain couples TRBV18 to TRBJ1-5; 8 positions agree with TRBD1. Germline loops: CDR1 KGHSH, CDR2 LQKENI. The trim removed 2 bases at V and 0 bases at J, leaving 9 bases unmatched. This CDR3 comprises 18 residues. The CDR3 reads CASSPVGGGTGSNQPQHF. The covered CDR3 bases are TGTGCCAGCTCACCAGTCGGTGGGGGGACAGGTAGCAATCAGCCC. The whole variable domain, remainder taken from reference TRBV18 and TRBJ1-5, is NAGVMQNPRHLVRRRGQEARLRCSPMKGHSHVYWYRQLPEEGLKFMVYLQKENIIDESGMPKERFSAEFPKEGPSILRIQQVVRGDSAAYFCASSPVGGGTGSNQPQHFGDGTRLSIL.

This clone showed up just a few times. The read ends 3 residues shy of where the CDR3 ends; the end is completed using the germline J gene. The rearrangement links TRBV5-1 to TRBJ2-3, with 10 bases that match TRBD1. V shed 3 bases and J 4 bases; nucleotides not matched to a gene: 5. Germline CDR1 SGHRS, CDR2 YFSETQ. The CDR3 extends over 15 amino acids. The CDR3 sequence is CASSSEGQGSDTQYF. CDR3 bases read: TGCGCCAGCAGCTCGGAGGGACAGGGGTCAGATACG.

This clone was seen many times. The read falls 3 residues short of the CDR3 end, and the missing part is taken from the germline J gene. The chain combines TRBV20-1 with TRBJ2-3; 7 nucleotides match TRBD2. Losses at the gene ends were 4 bases for V and 2 bases for J; bases not matched to a gene: 6. The CDR3 loop spans 14 amino acids. The germline V gene encodes CDR1 DFQATT and CDR2 SNEGSKA (reference sequence). CDR3 residues: CSAISGLITDTQYF. The covered CDR3 bases are TGCAGTGCTATTAGCGGGCTAATCACAGATACG.

There are many counts of this clone. Sequencing ends 3 residues short of the CDR3 end; the germline J gene provides the rest. The V call is TRBV2, the J call TRBJ1-3; 7 bases line up with TRBD1. The CDR3 sequence is 13 residues long. Per the germline V gene, CDR1 is SNHLY and CDR2 is FYNNEI. V lost 6 bases, J lost 4 bases, and 3 bases stayed unmatched. CDR3 sequence: CASSGTVGNTIYF. The part of the CDR3 DNA that was read is TGTGCCAGCAGCGGGACAGTCGGAAACACC.

The table lists this clone with many counts. The DNA ends 3 residues before the CDR3 does, and the rest of the CDR3 is filled in from the germline J gene. V gene TRBV5-1 combines with J gene TRBJ2-5; 9 bases match TRBD2. CDR1 and CDR2 from the germline V gene are SGHRS and YFSETQ. The CDR3 has 15 amino acids. The V segment lost 2 bases and the J segment 1 base; nucleotides outside the gene matches: 3. CDR3 sequence reads: CASSFLGLAQETQYF. The covered CDR3 bases are TGCGCCAGCAGCTTCTTGGGACTAGCCCAAGAGACC.

This clone was seen ten or more times. The read finishes 3 residues shy of the CDR3 end, and the germline J gene is used to complete it. V usage is TRBV11-2 and J usage is TRBJ1-2; 8 nucleotides match TRBD1. V lost 5 bases, J lost 5 bases, and 10 bases stayed unmatched. Germline assignment: CDR1 SGHAT and CDR2 FQNNGV. This CDR3 contains 15 residues. The sequenced CDR3 bases are TGTGCCAGCAGCCCAGGACAGGGTGGATGGTATGGC. Protein: CASSPGQGGWYG. The CDR3 in its entirety is CASSPGQGGWYGYTF.

This clone was found a few times. The missing CDR3 end, 3 residues past where the read stops, is filled in from the germline J gene. The chain uses TRBV2 and TRBJ2-1; 10 bases line up with TRBD2. This CDR3 is built from 15 residues. Germline V gives CDR1 SNHLY, CDR2 FYNNEI. The V and J ends lost 7 bases and 2 bases, in that order; junction bases with no gene match: 5. CDR3 sequence: CASKVAGGPYNEQFF. CDR3 DNA, as far as it was read: TGTGCCAGCAAGGTAGCGGGAGGCCCCTACAATGAG.

This clone was seen ten or more times. The missing CDR3 end, 3 residues past where the read stops, is filled in from the germline J gene. The chain employs TRBV7-9 and TRBJ1-1; D ambiguous. CDR1 SEHNR and CDR2 FQNEAQ come from the germline V gene (reference sequence). CDR3 length: 12 residues. The V gene lost 5 bases and the J gene lost 4 bases, with 8 bases spanning the gap. This chain's CDR3 is CASSDEGTEAFF. The covered CDR3 bases are TGTGCCAGCAGCGACGAGGGCACTGAA. The variable domain in full, completed from reference TRBV7-9 and TRBJ1-1, reads DTGVSQNPRHKITKRGQNVTFRCDPISEHNRLYWYRQTLGQGPEFLTYFQNEAQLEKSRLLSDRFSAERPKGSFSTLEIQRTEQGDSAMYLCASSDEGTEAFFGQGTRLTVV.

In its sample, this clone was seen many times. The CDR3 extends 3 residues past the end of the read, so its final part is completed from the germline J gene. V gene TRBV18 combines with J gene TRBJ1-1, with 12 nucleotides matching TRBD1. The CDR3 has 16 amino acids. V dropped 6 bases and J dropped 5; count of bases not matched to a gene: 10. Germline CDR1 and CDR2: KGHSH and LQKENI. Partial CDR3 DNA: TGTGCCAGCTCCTCGGGACAGGGGGCTTTGGGGACTGAA. It codes for CASSSGQGALGTE. In full, the CDR3 reads CASSSGQGALGTEAFF.

This clone was seen ten or more times. The read comes to an end 3 residues before the CDR3 does, leaving the germline J gene to fill in the end. This chain joins TRBV5-1 and TRBJ2-5; tentatively, D is TRBD1 (6 bases). Germline V CDR1 and CDR2: SGHRS, YFSETQ. CDR3 length: 13 residues. Trimming stripped 2 bases from V and 2 bases from J, with 7 bases between. This chain's CDR3 is CASSLRGQETQYF. CDR3 DNA (partial): TGCGCCAGCAGCTTAAGGGGGCAAGAGACC. Together with reference TRBV5-1 and TRBJ2-5, the CDR3 gives the full variable domain: KAGVTQTPRYLIKTRGQQVTLSCSPISGHRSVSWYQQTPGQGLQFLFEYFSETQRNKGNFPGRFSGRQFSNSRSEMNVSTLELGDSALYLCASSLRGQETQYFGPGTRLLVL.